The 15 T cell receptor beta chains presented below share a single source sample, sequenced in a study of cytomegalovirus exposure and HLA in healthy donors. A multiplex PCR was run with 60 Vbeta primers and 13 Jbeta primers. Using immunoSEQ multiplex PCR, the repertoire was profiled, and TCRdb retains in-frame clones only, with some absent. The sample consists of 100,000 to 150,000 clones, roughly 66% of them appearing once. Sequenced sample: PBMCs. All receptors derive from a man younger than 35 in good health and CMV-seronegative.

This chain links TRBV9 with TRBJ2-4; D is possibly TRBD1 (6 bases). V was cut by 4 bases and J by 0 bases, with 8 bases left in between. CDR3 length: 14 amino acids. Germline CDR1 SGDLS, CDR2 YYNGEE. Here the CDR3 DNA reads TGTGCCAGCAGCCAGGGGATAGCCAAAAACATTCAGTACTTC. This gives the protein CASSQGIAKNIQYF. Together with reference TRBV9 and TRBJ2-4, the CDR3 gives the full variable domain: DSGVTQTPKHLITATGQRVTLRCSPRSGDLSVYWYQQSLDQGLQFLIQYYNGEERAKGNILERFSAQQFPDLHSELNLSSLELGDSALYFCASSQGIAKNIQYFGAGTRLSVL.

This chain uses TRBV4-1 with TRBJ2-1, with 8 bases fitting TRBD2. In germline, CDR1 is MGHRA, CDR2 YSYEKL. CDR3 length equals 15 residues. Losses at the gene ends were 4 bases for V and 7 bases for J; bases not matched to a gene: 9. For the CDR3, the DNA is TGCGCCAGCAGCCGGGTTAGCGGGGAGGGGAATGAGCAGTTCTTC. This gives the protein CASSRVSGEGNEQFF.

This clone was found a few times. The V call is TRBV30, the J call TRBJ2-7, with 10 bases matching TRBD2. Germline V lookup: CDR1 GTSNPN, CDR2 SVGIG (reference sequence). CDR3 size: 15 residues. V lost 3 bases to trimming and J lost 7 bases; unmatched junction nucleotides: 12. CDR3 region: CAWRSRTSGGREQYF. The CDR3 nucleotides are TGTGCCTGGAGGTCTAGGACTAGCGGTGGTCGTGAGCAGTACTTC.

The chain combines TRBV28 with TRBJ2-1, with 12 nucleotides matching TRBD2. There are 18 residues in the CDR3. Germline trimming cut 6 bases from V and 0 bases from J; bases unmatched to any gene: 9. Germline values: CDR1 MDHEN, CDR2 SYDVKM. CDR3 nucleotides: TGTGCCAGCAGCTACCCGGGACTAGCGGGTGGCTCCTACAATGAGCAGTTCTTC. Translated: CASSYPGLAGGSYNEQFF.

The chain couples TRBV20-1 to TRBJ1-3, with 10 bases lining up with TRBD1. CDR3 length: 11 residues. J was trimmed by 16 bases and V by 0 bases; bases with no gene match: 3. CDR1 is DFQATT, CDR2 SNEGSKA, per germline (reference sequence). The CDR3 region is CSARDRGQGYF. The CDR3 coding sequence is TGCAGTGCTAGAGATAGGGGACAGGGGTATTTT.

The V and J genes are TRBV27 and TRBJ1-4, with TRBD1 matching 9 bases. V dropped 5 bases and J dropped 6; count of bases not matched to a gene: 7. The CDR3 runs to 15 residues. Per germline, CDR1 MNHEY and CDR2 SMNVEV (reference sequence). Here the CDR3 DNA reads TGTGCCAGCAGTCTCTACAGGGGGCGGGATGAAAAACTGTTTTTT. It yields the protein CASSLYRGRDEKLFF.

The chain couples TRBV6-1 to TRBJ1-2, with D unresolved. Germline assignment: CDR1 MNHNS and CDR2 SASEGT. The CDR3 contains 14 residues. Trimming took 1 base from V and 0 from J, leaving 6 bases between them. CDR3 residues: CASSEGPANYGYTF. The CDR3 DNA reads TGTGCCAGCAGTGAAGGGCCAGCTAACTATGGCTACACCTTC.

The table lists this clone with a few counts. The chain links TRBV19 to TRBJ2-7, with TRBD2 matching 8 bases. J gave up 2 bases and V 3 bases, and 3 bases lay outside the gene matches. Per the germline V gene, CDR1 is LNHDA and CDR2 is SQIVND (reference sequence). The CDR3 consists of 14 residues. The DNA of the CDR3 is TGTGCCAGTAGTATGGTAGCGGGACCCTACGAGCAGTACTTC. It encodes CASSMVAGPYEQYF.

The CDR3 sequence: CASSISAGAVDTQYF. CDR3 DNA: TGTGCCAGTAGTATAAGCGCGGGAGCGGTGGATACGCAGTATTTT. The chain carries TRBV19 and TRBJ2-3; 7 nucleotides align to TRBD2. The V segment lost 2 bases and the J segment 6 bases; nucleotides outside the gene matches: 8. CDR3 size: 15 residues. Germline CDR1 reads LNHDA; CDR2 reads SQIVND (reference sequence).

This clone was found a few times. This chain joins TRBV7-3 and TRBJ2-5; TRBD1 agrees at 8 bases. Germline CDR1 and CDR2: SGHTA and FQGTGA. The CDR3 has 16 amino acids. The V and J ends lost 1 base and 5 bases, in that order; junction bases with no gene match: 9. The CDR3 here is CASSLSPPGGFETQYF. The CDR3 DNA follows: TGTGCCAGCAGCTTAAGCCCGCCAGGGGGCTTTGAGACCCAGTACTTC. The full variable domain, completed using reference TRBV7-3 and TRBJ2-5, is GAGVSQTPSNKVTEKGKYVELRCDPISGHTALYWYRQSLGQGPEFLIYFQGTGAADDSGLPNDRFFAVRPEGSVSTLKIQRTERGDSAVYLCASSLSPPGGFETQYFGPGTRLLVL.

In this sample, this clone turned up a few times. V is TRBV11-2 and J is TRBJ2-1; 11 bases align to TRBD2. Germline CDR1 and CDR2: SGHAT and FQNNGV. This CDR3 has 18 residues. The junction had 13 bases not matched to a gene; V was cut back by 4 bases and J by 5 bases. Here the CDR3 DNA reads TGTGCCAGCAGCTCAGTATGGCCCGGGACTAGCGGAAACAATGAGCAGTTCTTC. Its protein product is CASSSVWPGTSGNNEQFF.

CDR3: CASSRQTGPLNQPQHF. The CDR3 nucleotides are TGTGCCAGTAGTCGGCAGACAGGGCCTCTGAATCAGCCCCAGCATTTT. The rearrangement links TRBV19 to TRBJ1-5; TRBD1 matches 7 bases. This CDR3 has 16 amino acids. The germline CDR1 and CDR2 sequences are LNHDA and SQIVND (reference sequence). V lost 5 bases, J lost 4 bases, and 11 bases stayed unmatched.

V usage is TRBV30 and J usage is TRBJ1-1; possibly TRBD1 for D (5 bases). CDR1 and CDR2 from the germline V gene are GTSNPN and SVGIG (reference sequence). Trimming stripped 0 bases from V and 5 bases from J, with 16 bases between. The CDR3 runs 15 residues. The CDR3 DNA sequence: TGTGCCTGGAGTGTAAGACCGGGGGGTGGAACTGAAGCTTTCTTT. Translated: CAWSVRPGGGTEAFF. Full variable domain (rest looked up from reference TRBV30 and TRBJ1-1): SQTIHQWPATLVQPVGSPLSLECTVEGTSNPNLYWYRQAAGRGLQLLFYSVGIGQISSEVPQNLSASRPQDRQFILSSKKLLLSDSGFYLCAWSVRPGGGTEAFFGQGTRLTVV.

V gene TRBV7-9 combines with J gene TRBJ2-5; 8 positions agree with TRBD2. The DNA end is a closer match to TRBJ2-7, so the J assignment may be wrong. The CDR3 is 13 residues long. Germline V gene sequence: CDR1 SEHNR, CDR2 FQNEAQ (reference sequence). The CDR3 here is CASRTSGSYEQYF. The CDR3 region has the DNA TGTGCCAGCAGAACTAGCGGTTCCTACGAGCAGTACTTC.

The V call is TRBV19, the J call TRBJ2-1; 7 nucleotides agree with TRBD2. The V and J ends lost 4 bases and 7 bases, in that order; junction bases with no gene match: 7. Looked up from germline, CDR1 is LNHDA and CDR2 is SQIVND (reference sequence). The CDR3 covers 14 residues. The CDR3 loop reads CASSTSAGSNEQFF. CDR3 bases: TGTGCCAGTAGTACCTCAGCGGGGTCGAATGAGCAGTTCTTC.